The 6 T cell receptor beta chains in this list originate from one sample, sequenced in a study of blood T cell repertoires in COVID-19. Clones were sequenced by immunoSEQ multiplex PCR, and TCRdb holds only the in-frame ones, with some missing. This table has hundreds of thousands of clones, 70% to 90% appearing once. The sequenced sample consisted of PBMCs or T cells enriched from blood (not recorded which). Receptors originate from a woman in her 40s who had recovered from COVID-19.

The V and J genes are TRBV6-2 or TRBV6-3 and TRBJ2-5, with TRBD2 matching 9 bases. In germline, CDR1 is MNHEY, CDR2 SVGEGT. CDR3 length: 16 residues. Losses at the gene ends were 6 bases for V and 1 base for J; bases not matched to a gene: 9. In DNA, the CDR3 is TGTGCCAGCAGCACTCAGCGGGGGGCCCTCCAAGAGACCCAGTACTTC. This codes for CASSTQRGALQETQYF.

The gene calls are TRBV19 and TRBJ2-6, with D possibly matching TRBD1 (6 bases). The germline CDR1 and CDR2 sequences are LNHDA and SQIVND (reference sequence). Trimming took 5 bases from V and 9 from J, leaving 17 bases between them. The CDR3 is 15 residues long. Here the CDR3 DNA reads TGTGCCAGTAGTCCCCAACAGGGTGGTGGCAACGTCCTGACTTTC. Residues: CASSPQQGGGNVLTF.

This clone was detected once. The chain employs TRBV7-3 and TRBJ2-7; 11 nucleotides agree with TRBD2. Per germline, CDR1 SGHTA and CDR2 FQGTGA. V trimming: 6 bases; J trimming: 2 bases; junction bases outside the gene matches: 6. This CDR3 spans 15 amino acids. The CDR3 here is CASRVTSGDTYEQYF. The CDR3 DNA follows: TGTGCCAGCAGGGTGACTAGCGGGGATACCTACGAGCAGTACTTC.

The rearrangement links TRBV9 to TRBJ2-1; D may be TRBD1 (6 bases). V was pared by 4 bases and J by 7 bases, with 15 bases between. The CDR3 sequence is 14 residues long. Germline V gene data show CDR1 as SGDLS and CDR2 as YYNGEE. CDR3 DNA sequence: TGTGCCAGCAGCTTTACACAGGGTTCTAATGAGCAGTTCTTC. Translated, it gives CASSFTQGSNEQFF.

V gene TRBV24-1 combines with J gene TRBJ2-2, with TRBD2 matching 7 bases. Germline trimming cut 9 bases from V and 4 bases from J; bases unmatched to any gene: 1. Germline CDR1 KGHDR, CDR2 SFDVKD. This CDR3 is built from 12 residues. CDR3 DNA: TGTGCCACCGGGGGGGGCACCGGGGAGCTGTTTTTT. Translation: CATGGGTGELFF.

The CDR3 sequence: CSALAPKYGQEYEQYF. The CDR3 nucleotides read TGCAGCGCCCTCGCCCCAAAATATGGACAAGAATACGAGCAGTACTTC. The genes are TRBV29-1 and TRBJ2-7, with D possibly matching TRBD1 (5 bases). Germline CDR1 reads SQVTM; CDR2 reads ANQGSEA. The CDR3 contains 16 residues. With 7 bases removed from V and 4 bases from J, the gap between germline ends came to 26 bases.